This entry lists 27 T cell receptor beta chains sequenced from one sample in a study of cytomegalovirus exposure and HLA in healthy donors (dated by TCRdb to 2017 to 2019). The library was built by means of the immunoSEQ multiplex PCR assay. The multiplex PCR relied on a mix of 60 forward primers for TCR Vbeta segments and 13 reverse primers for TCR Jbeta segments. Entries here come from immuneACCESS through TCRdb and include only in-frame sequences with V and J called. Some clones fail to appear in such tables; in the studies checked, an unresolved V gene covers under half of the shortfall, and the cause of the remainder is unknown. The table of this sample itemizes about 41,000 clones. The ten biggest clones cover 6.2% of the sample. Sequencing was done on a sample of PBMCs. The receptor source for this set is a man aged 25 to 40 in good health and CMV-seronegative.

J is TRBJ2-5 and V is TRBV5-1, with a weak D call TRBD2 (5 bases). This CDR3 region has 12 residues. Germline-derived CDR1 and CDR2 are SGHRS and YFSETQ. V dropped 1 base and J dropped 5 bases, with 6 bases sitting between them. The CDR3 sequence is CASSLRRETQYF. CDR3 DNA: TGCGCCAGCAGCTTGAGGAGGGAGACCCAGTACTTC.

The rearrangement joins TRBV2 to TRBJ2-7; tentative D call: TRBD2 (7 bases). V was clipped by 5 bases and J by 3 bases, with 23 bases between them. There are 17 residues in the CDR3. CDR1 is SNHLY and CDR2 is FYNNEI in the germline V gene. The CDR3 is CASSHGSAGASYYEQYF. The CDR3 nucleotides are TGTGCCAGCAGTCACGGGTCGGCGGGGGCAAGTTACTACGAGCAGTACTTC.

CDR3 coding DNA: TGTGCCAGCAGCGTAGCTCAACAGTCCACAGATACGCAGTATTTT. As protein: CASSVAQQSTDTQYF. This chain links TRBV9 with TRBJ2-3; D is undetermined. The length of the CDR3 is 15 residues. Trimming stripped 0 bases from V and 2 bases from J, with 10 bases between. The germline gives CDR1 SGDLS, CDR2 YYNGEE.

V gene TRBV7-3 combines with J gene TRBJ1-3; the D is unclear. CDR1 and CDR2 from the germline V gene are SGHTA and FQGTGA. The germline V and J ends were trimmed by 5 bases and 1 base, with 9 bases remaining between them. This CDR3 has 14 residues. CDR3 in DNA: TGTGCCAGCAGCCAGACTCATTCTGGAAACACCATATATTTT. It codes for CASSQTHSGNTIYF. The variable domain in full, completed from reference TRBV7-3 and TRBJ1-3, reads GAGVSQTPSNKVTEKGKYVELRCDPISGHTALYWYRQSLGQGPEFLIYFQGTGAADDSGLPNDRFFAVRPEGSVSTLKIQRTERGDSAVYLCASSQTHSGNTIYFGEGSWLTVV.

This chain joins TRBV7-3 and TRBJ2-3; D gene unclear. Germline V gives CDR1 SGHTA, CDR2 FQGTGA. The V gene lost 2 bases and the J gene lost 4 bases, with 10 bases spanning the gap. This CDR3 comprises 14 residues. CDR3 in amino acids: CASSLRSPPDTQYF. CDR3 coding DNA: TGTGCCAGCAGCTTACGGTCCCCGCCAGATACGCAGTATTTT.

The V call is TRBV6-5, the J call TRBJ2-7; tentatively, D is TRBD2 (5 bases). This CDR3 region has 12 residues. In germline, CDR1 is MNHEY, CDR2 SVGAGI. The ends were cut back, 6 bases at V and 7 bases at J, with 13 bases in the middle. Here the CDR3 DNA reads TGTGCCAGCAGCCGCCGGGGTGGGGAGCAGTACTTC. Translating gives CASSRRGGEQYF.

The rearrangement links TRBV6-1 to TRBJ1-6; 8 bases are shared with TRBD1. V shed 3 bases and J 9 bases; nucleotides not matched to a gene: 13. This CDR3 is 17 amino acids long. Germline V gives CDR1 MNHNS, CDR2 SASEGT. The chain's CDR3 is CASSDGTGGSGSSPLHF. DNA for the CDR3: TGTGCCAGCAGTGATGGGACAGGAGGATCGGGTAGTTCACCCCTCCACTTT.

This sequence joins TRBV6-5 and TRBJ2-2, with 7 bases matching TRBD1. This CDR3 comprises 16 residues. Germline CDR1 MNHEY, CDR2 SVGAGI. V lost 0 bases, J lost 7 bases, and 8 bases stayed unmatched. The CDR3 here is CASSYSGTAVGGELFF. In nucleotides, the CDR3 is TGTGCCAGCAGTTACTCGGGGACAGCCGTTGGCGGGGAGCTGTTTTTT.

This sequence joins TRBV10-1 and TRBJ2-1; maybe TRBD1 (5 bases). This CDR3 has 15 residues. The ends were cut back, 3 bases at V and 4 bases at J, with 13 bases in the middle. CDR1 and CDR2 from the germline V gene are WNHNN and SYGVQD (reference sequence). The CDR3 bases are TGCGCCAGCAGTGATTGGGGCAGCGAGTACAATGAGCAGTTCTTC. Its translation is CASSDWGSEYNEQFF.

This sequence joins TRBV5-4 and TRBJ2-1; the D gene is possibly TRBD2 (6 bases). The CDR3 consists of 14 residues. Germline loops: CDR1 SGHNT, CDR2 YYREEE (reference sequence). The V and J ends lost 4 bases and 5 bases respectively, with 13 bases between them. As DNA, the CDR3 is TGTGCCAGCAGCGCGAAAATAGCGGACAATGAGCAGTTCTTC. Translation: CASSAKIADNEQFF.

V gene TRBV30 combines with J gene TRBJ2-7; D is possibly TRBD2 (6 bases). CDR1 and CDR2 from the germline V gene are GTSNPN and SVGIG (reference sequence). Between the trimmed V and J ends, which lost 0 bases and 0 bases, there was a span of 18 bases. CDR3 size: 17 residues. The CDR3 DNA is TGTGCCTGGAGTGTAATCTCCGGGAGCCATAGCTCCTACGAGCAGTACTTC. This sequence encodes CAWSVISGSHSSYEQYF.

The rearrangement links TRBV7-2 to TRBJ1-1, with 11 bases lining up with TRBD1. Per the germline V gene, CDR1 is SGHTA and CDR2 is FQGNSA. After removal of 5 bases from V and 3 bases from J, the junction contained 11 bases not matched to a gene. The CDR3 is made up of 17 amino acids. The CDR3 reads CASSRDRGRGWYTEAFF. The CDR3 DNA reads TGTGCCAGCAGCCGGGACAGGGGGAGGGGGTGGTACACTGAAGCTTTCTTT.

Here the CDR3 DNA reads TGCGCCAGCAGGTCACAGGAGTCCTACGAGCAGTACTTC. It specifies CASRSQESYEQYF. J is TRBJ2-7 and V is TRBV5-1; D is perhaps TRBD1 (5 bases). V lost 5 bases, J lost 1 base, and 10 bases lay in between. CDR3 length: 13 amino acids. Germline-derived CDR1 and CDR2 are SGHRS and YFSETQ. Complete variable domain (other parts from reference TRBV5-1 and TRBJ2-7): KAGVTQTPRYLIKTRGQQVTLSCSPISGHRSVSWYQQTPGQGLQFLFEYFSETQRNKGNFPGRFSGRQFSNSRSEMNVSTLELGDSALYLCASRSQESYEQYFGPGTRLTVT.

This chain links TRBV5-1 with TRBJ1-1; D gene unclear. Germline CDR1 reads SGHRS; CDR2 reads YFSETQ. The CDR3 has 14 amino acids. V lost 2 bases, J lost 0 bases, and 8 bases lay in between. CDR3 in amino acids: CASSFRDLNTEAFF. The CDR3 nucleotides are TGCGCCAGCAGCTTTAGAGATTTGAACACTGAAGCTTTCTTT.

The chain's CDR3 is CASSELGQGGYTDTQYF. CDR3 nucleotide sequence: TGTGCCAGCAGTGAATTGGGACAGGGGGGTTACACAGATACGCAGTATTTT. The V and J genes are TRBV6-1 and TRBJ2-3, with 11 bases lining up with TRBD1. Germline loops: CDR1 MNHNS, CDR2 SASEGT. Trimming took 2 bases from V and 2 from J; bases not matched to a gene: 6. The CDR3 runs to 17 residues.

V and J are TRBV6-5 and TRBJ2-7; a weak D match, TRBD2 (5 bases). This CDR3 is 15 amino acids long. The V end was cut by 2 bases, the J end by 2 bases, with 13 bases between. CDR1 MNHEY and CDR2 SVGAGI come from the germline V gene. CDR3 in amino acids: CASSYQRSFAYEQYF. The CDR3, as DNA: TGTGCCAGCAGTTACCAGCGGAGTTTCGCCTACGAGCAGTACTTC.

CDR3 in DNA: TGCGCCAGCAGCCAAGCCAGGGTAAGGTACAATGAGCAGTTCTTC. Encoded protein: CASSQARVRYNEQFF. The chain recombines TRBV4-1 with TRBJ2-1; perhaps TRBD1 as D (5 bases). The CDR3 is 15 amino acids. Germline CDR1 and CDR2: MGHRA and YSYEKL. Trimming removed 1 base from V and 4 bases from J, with 11 bases in between.

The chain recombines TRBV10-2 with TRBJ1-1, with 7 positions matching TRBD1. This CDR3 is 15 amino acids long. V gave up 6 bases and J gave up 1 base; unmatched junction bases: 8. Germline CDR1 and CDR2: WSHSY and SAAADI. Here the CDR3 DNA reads TGCGCCAGCAGGGAATATGGGACAGCGAACACTGAAGCTTTCTTT. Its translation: CASREYGTANTEAFF.

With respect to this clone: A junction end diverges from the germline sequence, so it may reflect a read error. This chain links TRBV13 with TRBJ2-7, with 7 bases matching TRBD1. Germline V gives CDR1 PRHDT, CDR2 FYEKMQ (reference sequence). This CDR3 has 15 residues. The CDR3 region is CASSPRDRASYEQHF. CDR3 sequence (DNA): TGTGCCAGCAGCCCCAGAGACAGGGCTTCCTACGAGCAGCACTTC.

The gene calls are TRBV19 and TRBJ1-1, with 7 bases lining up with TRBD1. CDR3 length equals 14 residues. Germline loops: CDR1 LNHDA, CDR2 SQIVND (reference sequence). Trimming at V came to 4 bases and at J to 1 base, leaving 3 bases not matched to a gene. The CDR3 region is CASSTRTGNTEAFF. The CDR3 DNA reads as TGTGCCAGTAGTACCCGGACAGGGAACACTGAAGCTTTCTTT.

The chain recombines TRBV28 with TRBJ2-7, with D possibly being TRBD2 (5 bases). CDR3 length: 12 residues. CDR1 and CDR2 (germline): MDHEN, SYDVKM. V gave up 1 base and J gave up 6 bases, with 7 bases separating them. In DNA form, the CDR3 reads TGTGCCAGCAGTTTATTAGGAGGCGAGCAGTACTTC. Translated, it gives CASSLLGGEQYF.

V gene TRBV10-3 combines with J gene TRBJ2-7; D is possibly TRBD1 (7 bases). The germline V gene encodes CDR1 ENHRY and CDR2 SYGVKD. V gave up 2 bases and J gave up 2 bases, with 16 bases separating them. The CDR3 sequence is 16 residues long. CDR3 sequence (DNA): TGTGCCATCAGTGAGGGAGGGGGCTATAGCGCCTACGAGCAGTACTTC. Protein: CAISEGGGYSAYEQYF.

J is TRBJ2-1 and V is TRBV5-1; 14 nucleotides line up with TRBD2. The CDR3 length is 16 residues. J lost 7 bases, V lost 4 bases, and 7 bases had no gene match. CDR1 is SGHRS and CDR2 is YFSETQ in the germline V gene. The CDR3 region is CASSTRTSGRTNEQFF. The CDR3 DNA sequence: TGCGCCAGCAGCACCAGGACTAGCGGGAGGACAAATGAGCAGTTCTTC.

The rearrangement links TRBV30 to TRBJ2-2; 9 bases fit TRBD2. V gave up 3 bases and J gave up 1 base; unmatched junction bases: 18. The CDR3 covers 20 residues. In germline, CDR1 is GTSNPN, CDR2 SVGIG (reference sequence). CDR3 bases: TGTGCCTGGAGCCCCCTCCTTTTTCTCCTAGCGGGGCAGAACACCGGGGAGCTGTTTTTT. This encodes CAWSPLLFLLAGQNTGELFF.

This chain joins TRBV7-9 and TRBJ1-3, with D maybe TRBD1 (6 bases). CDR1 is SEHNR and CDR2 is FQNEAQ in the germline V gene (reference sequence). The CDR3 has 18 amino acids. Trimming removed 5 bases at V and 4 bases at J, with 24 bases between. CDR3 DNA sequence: TGTGCCAGCAGCCCCCTCCCCTCGACAGGTCATCCAGGAAACACCATATATTTT. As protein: CASSPLPSTGHPGNTIYF.

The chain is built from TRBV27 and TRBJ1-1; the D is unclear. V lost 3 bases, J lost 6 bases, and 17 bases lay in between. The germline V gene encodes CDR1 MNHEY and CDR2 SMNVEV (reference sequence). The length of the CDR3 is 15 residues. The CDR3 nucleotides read TGTGCCAGCAGTTTCCAGGTGTCCCTACCTTCTGAAGCTTTCTTT. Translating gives CASSFQVSLPSEAFF.

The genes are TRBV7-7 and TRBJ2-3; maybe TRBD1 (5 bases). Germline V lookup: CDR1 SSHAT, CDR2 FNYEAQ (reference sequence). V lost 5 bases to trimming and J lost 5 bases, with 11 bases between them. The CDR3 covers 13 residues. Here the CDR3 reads CASSESRVDTQYF. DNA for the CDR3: TGTGCCAGCAGCGAGTCCAGGGTAGATACGCAGTATTTT.